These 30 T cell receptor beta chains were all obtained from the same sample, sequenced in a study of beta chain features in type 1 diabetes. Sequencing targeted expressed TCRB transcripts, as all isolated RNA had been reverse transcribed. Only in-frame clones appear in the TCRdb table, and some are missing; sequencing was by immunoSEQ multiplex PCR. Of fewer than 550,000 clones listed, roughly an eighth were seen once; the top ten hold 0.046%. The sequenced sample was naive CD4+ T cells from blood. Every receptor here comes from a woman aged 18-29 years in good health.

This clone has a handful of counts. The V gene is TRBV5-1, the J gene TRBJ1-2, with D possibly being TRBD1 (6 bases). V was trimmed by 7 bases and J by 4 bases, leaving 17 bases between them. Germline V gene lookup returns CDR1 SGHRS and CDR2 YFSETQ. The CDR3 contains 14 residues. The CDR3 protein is CASAQGGSVYGYTF. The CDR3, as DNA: TGCGCCAGCGCTCAAGGGGGATCTGTCTATGGCTACACCTTC.

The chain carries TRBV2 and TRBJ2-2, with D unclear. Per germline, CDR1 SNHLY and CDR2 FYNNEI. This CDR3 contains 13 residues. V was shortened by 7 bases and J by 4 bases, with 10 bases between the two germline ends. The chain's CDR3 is CASTQTITGELFF. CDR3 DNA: TGTGCCAGCACCCAAACCATCACCGGGGAGCTGTTTTTT.

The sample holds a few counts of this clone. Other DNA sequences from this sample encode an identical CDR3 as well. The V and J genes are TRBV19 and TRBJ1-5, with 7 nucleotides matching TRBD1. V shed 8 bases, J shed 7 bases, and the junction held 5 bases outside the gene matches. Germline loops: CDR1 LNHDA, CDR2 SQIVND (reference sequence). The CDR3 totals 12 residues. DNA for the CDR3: TGTGCCAGTCGACAGGGTAACCAGCCCCAGCATTTT. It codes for CASRQGNQPQHF.

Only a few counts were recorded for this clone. The CDR3 nucleotides are TGTGCCAGCAGGTCGCTAGCGGTCTACGAGCAGTACTTC. Translated: CASRSLAVYEQYF. The chain has TRBV11-2 and TRBJ2-7, with 7 bases identical to TRBD2. Losses at the gene ends were 6 bases for V and 3 bases for J; bases not matched to a gene: 5. The CDR3 consists of 13 residues. CDR1 is SGHAT, CDR2 FQNNGV, per germline.

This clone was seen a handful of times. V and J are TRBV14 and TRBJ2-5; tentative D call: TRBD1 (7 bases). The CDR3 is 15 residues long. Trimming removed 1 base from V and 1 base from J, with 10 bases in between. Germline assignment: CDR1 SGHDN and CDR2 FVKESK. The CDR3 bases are TGTGCCAGCAGCCAAGGCGGGACAGTCCAAGAGACCCAGTACTTC. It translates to CASSQGGTVQETQYF.

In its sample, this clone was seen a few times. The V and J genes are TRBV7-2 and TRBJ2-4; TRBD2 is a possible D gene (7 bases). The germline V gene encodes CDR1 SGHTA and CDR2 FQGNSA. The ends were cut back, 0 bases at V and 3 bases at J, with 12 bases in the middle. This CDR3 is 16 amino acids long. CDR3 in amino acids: CASSLAQGRVKNIQYF. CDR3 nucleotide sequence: TGTGCCAGCAGCTTAGCTCAGGGGAGGGTCAAAAACATTCAGTACTTC.

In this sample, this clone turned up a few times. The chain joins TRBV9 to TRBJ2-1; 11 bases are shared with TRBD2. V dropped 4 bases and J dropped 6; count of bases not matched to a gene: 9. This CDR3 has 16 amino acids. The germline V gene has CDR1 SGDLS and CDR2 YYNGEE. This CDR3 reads CASSSHSGRAFNEQFF. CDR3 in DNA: TGTGCCAGCAGCTCACATAGCGGGAGGGCCTTCAATGAGCAGTTCTTC.

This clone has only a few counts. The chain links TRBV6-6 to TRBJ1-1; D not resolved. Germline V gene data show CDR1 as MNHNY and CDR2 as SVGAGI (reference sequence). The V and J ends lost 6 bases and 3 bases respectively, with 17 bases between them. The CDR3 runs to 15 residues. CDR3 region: CASSPPFEVDTEAFF. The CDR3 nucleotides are TGTGCCAGCAGCCCCCCTTTCGAAGTCGACACTGAAGCTTTCTTT.

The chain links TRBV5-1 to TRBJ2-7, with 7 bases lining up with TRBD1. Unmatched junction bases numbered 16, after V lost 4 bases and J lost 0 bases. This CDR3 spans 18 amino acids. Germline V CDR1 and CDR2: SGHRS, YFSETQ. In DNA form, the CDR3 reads TGCGCCAGCAGCGCGAGGGGGCGAGGTTGGGATAGCTCCTACGAGCAGTACTTC. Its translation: CASSARGRGWDSSYEQYF.

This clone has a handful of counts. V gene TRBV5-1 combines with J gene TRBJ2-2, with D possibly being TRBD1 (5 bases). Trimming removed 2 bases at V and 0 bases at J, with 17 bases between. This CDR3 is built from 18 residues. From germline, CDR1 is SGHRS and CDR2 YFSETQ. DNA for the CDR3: TGCGCCAGCAGCTTCCCTCGAGGAAGGGGCTCGAACACCGGGGAGCTGTTTTTT. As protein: CASSFPRGRGSNTGELFF.

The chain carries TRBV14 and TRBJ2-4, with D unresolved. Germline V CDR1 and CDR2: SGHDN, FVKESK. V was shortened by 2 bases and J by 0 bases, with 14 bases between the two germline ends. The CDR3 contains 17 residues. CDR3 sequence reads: CASSQSPFHLAKNIQYF. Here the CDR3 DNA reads TGTGCCAGCAGCCAAAGCCCGTTCCACCTAGCCAAAAACATTCAGTACTTC.

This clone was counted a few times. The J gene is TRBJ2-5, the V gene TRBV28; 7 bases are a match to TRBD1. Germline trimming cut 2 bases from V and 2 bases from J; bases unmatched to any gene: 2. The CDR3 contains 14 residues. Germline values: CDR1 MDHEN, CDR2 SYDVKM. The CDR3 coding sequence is TGTGCCAGCAGTTTAGGGGGACAGCAAGAGACCCAGTACTTC. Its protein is CASSLGGQQETQYF.

CDR3: CASLGQGGTEAFF. The CDR3 nucleotides are TGTGCCAGCCTCGGACAGGGGGGCACTGAAGCTTTCTTT. The chain employs TRBV28 and TRBJ1-1; TRBD1 agrees at 10 bases. J lost 4 bases, V lost 8 bases, and 4 bases had no gene match. The CDR3 has 13 amino acids. CDR1 MDHEN and CDR2 SYDVKM come from the germline V gene.

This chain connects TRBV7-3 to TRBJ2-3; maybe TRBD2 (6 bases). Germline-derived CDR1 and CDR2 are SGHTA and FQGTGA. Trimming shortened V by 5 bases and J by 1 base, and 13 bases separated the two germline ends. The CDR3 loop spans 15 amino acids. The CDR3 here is CASSRASGGTDTQYF. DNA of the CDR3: TGTGCCAGCAGCCGGGCGTCGGGGGGCACAGATACGCAGTATTTT.

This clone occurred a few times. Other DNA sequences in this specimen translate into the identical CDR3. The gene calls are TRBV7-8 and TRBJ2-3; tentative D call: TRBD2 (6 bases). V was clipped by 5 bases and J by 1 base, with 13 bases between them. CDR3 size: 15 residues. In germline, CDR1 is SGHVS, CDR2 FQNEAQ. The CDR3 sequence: CASSPVAAGTDTQYF. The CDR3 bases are TGTGCCAGCAGCCCAGTAGCGGCGGGCACAGATACGCAGTATTTT.

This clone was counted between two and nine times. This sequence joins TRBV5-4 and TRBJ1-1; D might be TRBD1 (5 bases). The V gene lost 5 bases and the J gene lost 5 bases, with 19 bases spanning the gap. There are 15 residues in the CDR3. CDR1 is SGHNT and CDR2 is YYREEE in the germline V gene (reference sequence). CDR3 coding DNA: TGTGCCAGCAGTACCACTAAGTTGGGGCAAACTGAAGCTTTCTTT. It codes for CASSTTKLGQTEAFF.

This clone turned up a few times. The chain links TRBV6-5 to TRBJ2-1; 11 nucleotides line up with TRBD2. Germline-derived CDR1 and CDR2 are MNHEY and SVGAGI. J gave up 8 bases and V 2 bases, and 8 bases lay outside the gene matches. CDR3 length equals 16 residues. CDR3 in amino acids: CASSYGPGTSGDEQFF. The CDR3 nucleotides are TGTGCCAGCAGTTACGGACCCGGGACTAGCGGAGATGAGCAGTTCTTC.

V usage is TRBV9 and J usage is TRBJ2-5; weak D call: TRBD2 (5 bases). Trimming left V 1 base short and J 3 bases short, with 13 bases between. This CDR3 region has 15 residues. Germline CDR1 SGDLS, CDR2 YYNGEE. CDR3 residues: CASSVSEGSEETQYF. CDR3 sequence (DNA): TGTGCCAGCAGCGTATCAGAAGGGAGTGAAGAGACCCAGTACTTC.

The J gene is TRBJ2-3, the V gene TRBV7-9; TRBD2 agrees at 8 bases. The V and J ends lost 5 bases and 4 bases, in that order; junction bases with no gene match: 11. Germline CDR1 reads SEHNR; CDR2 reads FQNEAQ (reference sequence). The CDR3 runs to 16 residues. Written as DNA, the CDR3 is TGTGCCAGCAGCCTGTGGGGTAGCGGGAACGCAGATACGCAGTATTTT. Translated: CASSLWGSGNADTQYF. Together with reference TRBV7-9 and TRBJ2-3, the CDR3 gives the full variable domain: DTGVSQNPRHKITKRGQNVTFRCDPISEHNRLYWYRQTLGQGPEFLTYFQNEAQLEKSRLLSDRFSAERPKGSFSTLEIQRTEQGDSAMYLCASSLWGSGNADTQYFGPGTRLTVL.

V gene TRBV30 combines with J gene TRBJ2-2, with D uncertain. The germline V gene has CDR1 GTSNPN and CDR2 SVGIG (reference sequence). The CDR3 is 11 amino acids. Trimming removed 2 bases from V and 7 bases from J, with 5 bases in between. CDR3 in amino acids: CAWSRIGELFF. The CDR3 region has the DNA TGTGCCTGGAGTCGAATCGGGGAGCTGTTTTTT.

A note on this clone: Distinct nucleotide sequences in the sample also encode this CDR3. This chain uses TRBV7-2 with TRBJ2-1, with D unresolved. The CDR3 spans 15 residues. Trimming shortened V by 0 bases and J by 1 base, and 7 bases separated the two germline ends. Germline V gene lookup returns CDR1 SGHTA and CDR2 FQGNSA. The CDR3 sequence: CASSLAASSYNEQFF. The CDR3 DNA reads TGTGCCAGCAGCTTAGCTGCGTCTTCCTACAATGAGCAGTTCTTC.

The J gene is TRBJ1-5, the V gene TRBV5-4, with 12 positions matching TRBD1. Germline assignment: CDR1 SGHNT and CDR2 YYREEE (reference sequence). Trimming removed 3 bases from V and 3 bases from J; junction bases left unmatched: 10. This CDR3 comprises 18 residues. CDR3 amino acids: CASSSGTGGGLNNQPQHF. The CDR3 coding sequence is TGTGCCAGCAGCTCTGGGACAGGGGGCGGTTTAAACAATCAGCCCCAGCATTTT.

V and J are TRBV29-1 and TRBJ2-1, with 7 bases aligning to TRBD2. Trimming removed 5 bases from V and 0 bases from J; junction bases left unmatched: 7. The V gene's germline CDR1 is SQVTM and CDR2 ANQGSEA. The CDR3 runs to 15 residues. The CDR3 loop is CSVPGGGRSYNEQFF. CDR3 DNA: TGCAGCGTTCCCGGGGGAGGGCGCTCCTACAATGAGCAGTTCTTC.

CDR3 protein: CASSQERGGGHEQYV. CDR3 coding DNA: TGCGCCAGCAGCCAAGAAAGGGGCGGGGGTCACGAGCAGTACGTC. The chain combines TRBV4-1 with TRBJ2-7; 7 bases line up with TRBD2. From germline, CDR1 is MGHRA and CDR2 YSYEKL. The CDR3 has 15 residues. V was pared by 0 bases and J by 5 bases, with 7 bases of the junction left unmatched.

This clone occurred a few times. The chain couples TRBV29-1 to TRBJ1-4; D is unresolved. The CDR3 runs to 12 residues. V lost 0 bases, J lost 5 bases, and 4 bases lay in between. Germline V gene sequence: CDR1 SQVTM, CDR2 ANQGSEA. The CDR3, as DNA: TGCAGCGTTGAAGACCAAAATGAAAAACTGTTTTTT. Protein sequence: CSVEDQNEKLFF.

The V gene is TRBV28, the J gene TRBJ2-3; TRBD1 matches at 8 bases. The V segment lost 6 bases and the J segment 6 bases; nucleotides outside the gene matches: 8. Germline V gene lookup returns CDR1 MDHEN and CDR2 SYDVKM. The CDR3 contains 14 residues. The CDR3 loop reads CASRTGARMDTQYF. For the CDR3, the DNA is TGTGCCAGCAGGACAGGGGCAAGGATGGATACGCAGTATTTT.

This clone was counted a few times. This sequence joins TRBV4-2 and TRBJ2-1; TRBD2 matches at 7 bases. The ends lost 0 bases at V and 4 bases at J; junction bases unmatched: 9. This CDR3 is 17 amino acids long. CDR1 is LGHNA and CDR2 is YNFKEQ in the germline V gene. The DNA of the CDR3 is TGTGCCAGCAGCCAAGATTGGGACCAAGCGGGGTACAATGAGCAGTTCTTC. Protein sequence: CASSQDWDQAGYNEQFF.

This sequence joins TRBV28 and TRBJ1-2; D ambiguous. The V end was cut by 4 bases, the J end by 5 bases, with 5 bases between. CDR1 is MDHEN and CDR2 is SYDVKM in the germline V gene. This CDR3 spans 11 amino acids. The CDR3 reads CASSSPYGYTF. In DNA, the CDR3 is TGTGCCAGCAGTTCGCCATATGGCTACACCTTC.

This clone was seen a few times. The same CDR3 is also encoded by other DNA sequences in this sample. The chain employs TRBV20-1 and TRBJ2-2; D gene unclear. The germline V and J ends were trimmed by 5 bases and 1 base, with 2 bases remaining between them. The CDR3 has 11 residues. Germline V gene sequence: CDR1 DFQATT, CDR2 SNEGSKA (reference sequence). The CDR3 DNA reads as TGCAGTGCTCGGAACACCGGGGAGCTGTTTTTT. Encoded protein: CSARNTGELFF.

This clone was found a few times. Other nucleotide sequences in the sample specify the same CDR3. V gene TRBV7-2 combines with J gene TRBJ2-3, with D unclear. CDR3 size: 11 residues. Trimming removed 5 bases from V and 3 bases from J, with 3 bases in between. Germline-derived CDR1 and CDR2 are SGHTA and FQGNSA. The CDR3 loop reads CASSLTDTQYF. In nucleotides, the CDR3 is TGTGCCAGCAGCCTGACAGATACGCAGTATTTT.